This is a list of T cell receptor beta chains from one sample in a study of cytomegalovirus exposure and HLA in healthy donors. TCRdb keeps only in-frame clones here, not all; method: immunoSEQ multiplex PCR. The sample includes 20,000 to 25,000 clones. The sequencing input was PBMCs. The origin of the receptors is a man aged 55 to 70 in good health and CMV-seropositive. Each CDR3 is given with its conserved first and last residue. D genes are given only for firm matches.

V gene	J gene	D gene	CDR3 DNA	CDR3 protein
TRBV5-6	TRBJ2-1	NA	TGTGCCAGCAGCTTGGTAGGCAGGGGTATCTACAATGAGCAGTTCTTC	CASSLVGRGIYNEQFF
TRBV6-1	TRBJ1-1	NA	TGTGCCAGCAGCCCCACAGGGTTGAGTGGCACTGAAGCTTTCTTT	CASSPTGLSGTEAFF
TRBV4-1	TRBJ2-7	NA	TGCGCCAGCAGCCAGCCCTGGGCGGGTGGACGTTACGAGCAGTACTTC	CASSQPWAGGRYEQYF
TRBV29-1	TRBJ1-1	NA	TGCAGCGTTGAGTCGTCCGGGGTTGAAGCTTTCTTT	CSVESSGVEAFF
TRBV4-2	TRBJ1-5	NA	TGTGCCAGCAGCCAACGACAGCATAGCAATCAGCCCCAGCATTTT	CASSQRQHSNQPQHF
TRBV5-1	TRBJ2-7	NA	TGCGCCAGCAGCATTCTTTTTGCTAGCGATTCCTACGAGCAGTACTTC	CASSILFASDSYEQYF
TRBV7-2	TRBJ1-5	TRBD1	TGTGCCAGCAGCTCCCTTTGGACAGGGGATCAGCCCCAGCATTTT	CASSSLWTGDQPQHF
TRBV5-1	TRBJ1-1	NA	TGCGCCAGCAGCTCCACAATGGGGGGGCAGAGTGAAGCTTTCTTT	CASSSTMGGQSEAFF
TRBV29-1	TRBJ2-3	TRBD2	TGCAGCGTCGGGGGGAGTACAGATACGCAGTATTTT	CSVGGSTDTQYF
TRBV7-9	TRBJ2-5	TRBD1	TGTGCCAGCAGCTTTGGACAGGGGCGCCCGTCGGGGGAGACCCAGTACTTC	CASSFGQGRPSGETQYF
TRBV4-1	TRBJ1-2	TRBD1	TGCGCCAGCAGCCAAGGTAGCGACAGGGCTCGCGGCTACACCTTC	CASSQGSDRARGYTF
TRBV9	TRBJ1-4	NA	TGTGCCAGCAGCCTTCGACAGACAACTAATGAAAAACTGTTTTTT	CASSLRQTTNEKLFF
TRBV25-1	TRBJ2-7	TRBD1	TGTGCCAGCAGTGAGTGGACAGGGGGGTGGGACGAGCAGTACTTC	CASSEWTGGWDEQYF
TRBV7-7	TRBJ2-2	TRBD1	TGTGCCAGCCGACAGGGGAACACCGGGGAGCTGTTTTTT	CASRQGNTGELFF
TRBV7-2	TRBJ2-7	NA	TGTGCCAGCAGCCGGGACTGGAGAGTCTCCTACGAGCAGTACTTC	CASSRDWRVSYEQYF
TRBV30	TRBJ1-5	NA	TGTAACCCCCGAGTTCCCCCCAAGAATCAGCCCCAGCATTTT	CNPRVPPKNQPQHF
TRBV5-6	TRBJ2-5	TRBD2	TGTGCCAGCAGCTTGGTCCGGTGGTCTAGCGGGAGAGAGACCCAGTACTTC	CASSLVRWSSGRETQYF
TRBV4-1	TRBJ1-2	NA	TGCGCCAGCAGCCAAAATCGGCCCCTACCGGGGGGGCCTGTCCGTAACTATGGCTACACCTTC	CASSQNRPLPGGPVRNYGYTF
TRBV13	TRBJ2-1	NA	TGTGCCAGCAGTTCGACCCTTAGCGGCAATGAGCAGTTCTTC	CASSSTLSGNEQFF
TRBV5-1	TRBJ1-1	TRBD1	TGCGCCAGCGCTACTACCCAGGGGGCTGGTGAAGCTTTCTTT	CASATTQGAGEAFF
TRBV5-6	TRBJ2-2	NA	TGTGCCAGCAGCTTGGTCGTAACCGGGGAGCTGTTTTTT	CASSLVVTGELFF
TRBV6-5	TRBJ1-4	NA	TGTGCCAGCAGTACCGGGGAGGATGAAAAACTGTTTTTT	CASSTGEDEKLFF
TRBV9	TRBJ1-5	TRBD1	TGTGCCAGCAGCGTAGGAGGACAGGGAGATCAGCCCCAGCATTTT	CASSVGGQGDQPQHF
TRBV7-9	TRBJ2-5	NA	TGTGCCAGCAGCAGATCCGGCGGATACCAAGAGACCCAGTACTTC	CASSRSGGYQETQYF
TRBV19	TRBJ2-7	TRBD2	TGTGCCAGCGGCAACGGACTAGCTGCTGTCTACGAGCAGTACTTC	CASGNGLAAVYEQYF
TRBV1	TRBJ1-1	NA	TGCACCAGCAGCCTTCCCCCGGGGGGGGTGAACACTGAAGCTTTCTTT	CTSSLPPGGVNTEAFF
TRBV2	TRBJ2-7	NA	TGTGCCAGCAGTGACTCCAGTTTGGTCTACGAGCAGTACTTC	CASSDSSLVYEQYF
TRBV5-4	TRBJ2-1	TRBD2	TGTGCCAGCAGCTTAGGCGGGAGTTCCTACAATGAGCAGTTCTTC	CASSLGGSSYNEQFF
TRBV5-1	TRBJ2-2	NA	TGCGCCAGCAGGACAGGGAACACCGGGGAGCTGTTTTTT	CASRTGNTGELFF
TRBV5-1	TRBJ1-4	TRBD1	TGCGCCAGCAGCGGGACAGGGGCCGGGAATGAAAAACTGTTTTTT	CASSGTGAGNEKLFF
TRBV7-7	TRBJ2-1	NA	TGTGCCAGCAGCTTAGAAAGCGGAGAGGACAATGAGCAGTTCTTC	CASSLESGEDNEQFF
TRBV6-6	TRBJ2-2	NA	TGTGCCATCACTAGGGAACCGCCCGGGGAGCTGTTTTTT	CAITREPPGELFF
TRBV5-6	TRBJ2-1	NA	TGTGCCAGCAGCCCACAGGGGGGGGGATACAATGAGCAGTTCTTC	CASSPQGGGYNEQFF
TRBV4-2	TRBJ2-7	TRBD2	TGTGCCAGCAGCCAAGGAACTAGCGGGAGGATTGGCGAGCAGTACTTC	CASSQGTSGRIGEQYF
TRBV11-2	TRBJ1-3	NA	TGTGCCAGCAGCCCATCATCTGGAAACACCATATATTTT	CASSPSSGNTIYF
TRBV9	TRBJ1-2	TRBD1	TGTGCCAGCAGCGTTAGACAGGGGGCGGATTATGGCTACACCTTC	CASSVRQGADYGYTF
TRBV29-1	TRBJ2-7	TRBD2	TGCAGCGTTGAAGTGCTAGCGGGAGGGGAGCAGTACTTC	CSVEVLAGGEQYF
TRBV6-5	TRBJ2-1	NA	TGTGCCAGCAGTTACGGGGAGGCCGAGCAGTTCTTC	CASSYGEAEQFF
TRBV6-1	TRBJ1-1	NA	TGTGCCAGCACGAAAACGGCGGGAATGAACACTGAAGCTTTCTTT	CASTKTAGMNTEAFF
TRBV6-1	TRBJ1-5	NA	TGTGCCAGCAGATTACAGGGTGTCAGCAATCAGCCCCAGCATTTT	CASRLQGVSNQPQHF
TRBV7-2	TRBJ2-3	NA	TGTGCCAGCAGCTGGGGAGCAGGAACAGATACGCAGTATTTT	CASSWGAGTDTQYF
TRBV4-1	TRBJ2-3	TRBD2	TGCGCCAGCAGCCAAGTCGCGACTAGCGCTAGCACAGATACGCAGTATTTT	CASSQVATSASTDTQYF